The clone carrying this TCR beta chain was seen ten or more times. Its antigen is undetermined. This record belongs to a study of Graves' ophthalmopathy and Graves' hyperthyroidism. The study's findings and limits: Blood also held most thyroid clonotypes expanded above 0.001 frequency.

Germline V gives CDR1 ENHRY, CDR2 SYGVKD. This CDR3 has 13 residues. V lost 2 bases and J 5 bases, leaving 9 bases between the germline ends. TCR beta CDR3 regions were amplified from RNA transcripts. The authors performed first-round RT-PCR with HTBI primers and then a second-round multiplex PCR. TCRdb ran MiXCR on the multiplex PCR reads and lists one entry per CDR3 protein. The sample holds almost 750,000 distinct CDR3 sequences; 40% are singletons and the top ten take 44%. Moderate-to-severe activity, CAS ≥3, NOSPECS ≥4 and duration under 3 months were recorded for donors with ophthalmopathy. The sequenced sample consisted of peripheral blood. The receptor's source is an adult man with Graves' ophthalmopathy. This chain connects TRBV10-3 to TRBJ2-5; D might be TRBD2 (5 bases). DNA for the CDR3: TGTGCCATCAGTGAGAATAGCGTGGAGACCCAGTACTTC. Protein: CAISENSVETQYF.